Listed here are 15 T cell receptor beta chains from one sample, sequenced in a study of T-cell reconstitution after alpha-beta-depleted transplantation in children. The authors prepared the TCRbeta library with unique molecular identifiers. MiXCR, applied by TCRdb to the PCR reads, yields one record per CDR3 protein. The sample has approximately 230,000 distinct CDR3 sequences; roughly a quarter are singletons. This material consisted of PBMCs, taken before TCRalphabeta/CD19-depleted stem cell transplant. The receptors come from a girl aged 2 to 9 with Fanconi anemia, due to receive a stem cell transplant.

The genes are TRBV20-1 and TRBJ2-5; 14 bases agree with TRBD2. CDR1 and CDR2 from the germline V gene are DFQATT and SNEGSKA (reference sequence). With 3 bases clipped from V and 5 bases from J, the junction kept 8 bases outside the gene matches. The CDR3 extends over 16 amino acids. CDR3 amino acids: CSARPPGLAGVETQYF. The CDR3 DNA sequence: TGCAGTGCTAGGCCCCCGGGACTAGCGGGAGTTGAGACCCAGTACTTC.

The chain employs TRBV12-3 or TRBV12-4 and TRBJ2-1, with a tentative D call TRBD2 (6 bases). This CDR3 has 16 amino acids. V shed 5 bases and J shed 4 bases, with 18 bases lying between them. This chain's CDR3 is CASSPYLGGPYNEQFF. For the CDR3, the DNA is TGTGCCAGCAGTCCATACCTCGGGGGTCCTTACAATGAGCAGTTCTTC.

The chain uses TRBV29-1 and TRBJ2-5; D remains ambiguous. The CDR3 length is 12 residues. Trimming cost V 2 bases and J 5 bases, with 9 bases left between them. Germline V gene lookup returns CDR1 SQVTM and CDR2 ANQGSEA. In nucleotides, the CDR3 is TGCAGCGTTGAAAATCACGCGGAGACCCAGTACTTC. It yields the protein CSVENHAETQYF.

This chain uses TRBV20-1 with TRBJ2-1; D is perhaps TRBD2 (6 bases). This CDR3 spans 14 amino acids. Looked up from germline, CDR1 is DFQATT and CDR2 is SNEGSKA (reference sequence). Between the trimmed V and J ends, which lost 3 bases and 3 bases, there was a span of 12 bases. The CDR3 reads CSARDYSLYNEQFF. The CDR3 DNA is TGCAGTGCTAGGGACTATTCCCTCTACAATGAGCAGTTCTTC.

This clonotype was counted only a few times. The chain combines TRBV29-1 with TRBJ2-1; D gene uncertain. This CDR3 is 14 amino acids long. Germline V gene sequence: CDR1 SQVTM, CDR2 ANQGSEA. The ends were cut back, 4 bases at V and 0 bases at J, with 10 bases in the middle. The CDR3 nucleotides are TGCAGCGTTGCGGCCAGGAGCTCCTACAATGAGCAGTTCTTC. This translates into CSVAARSSYNEQFF.

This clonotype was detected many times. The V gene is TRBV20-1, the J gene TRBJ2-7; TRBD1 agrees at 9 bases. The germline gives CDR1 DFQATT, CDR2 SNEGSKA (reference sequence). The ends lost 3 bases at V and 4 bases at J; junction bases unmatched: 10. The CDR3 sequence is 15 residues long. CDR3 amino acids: CSASSLQGARYEQYF. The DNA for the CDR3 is TGCAGTGCTAGTTCATTACAGGGGGCGCGGTACGAGCAGTACTTC.

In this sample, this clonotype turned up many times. CDR3 nucleotides: TGCAGTGCTAGAGTAAGCACTAGCGGGAGTTTACTCTCCTACAATGAGCAGTTCTTC. It yields the protein CSARVSTSGSLLSYNEQFF. V usage is TRBV20-1 and J usage is TRBJ2-1, with 11 bases matching TRBD2. Germline CDR1 reads DFQATT; CDR2 reads SNEGSKA (reference sequence). With 1 base clipped from V and 0 bases from J, the junction kept 11 bases outside the gene matches. The CDR3 is made up of 19 amino acids.

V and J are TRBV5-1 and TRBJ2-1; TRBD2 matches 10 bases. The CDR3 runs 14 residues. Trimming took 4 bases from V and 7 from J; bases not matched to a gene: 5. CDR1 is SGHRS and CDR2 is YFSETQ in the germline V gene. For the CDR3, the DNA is TGCGCCAGCAGCCTGGGACTAGCGAGGAATGAGCAGTTCTTC. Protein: CASSLGLARNEQFF.

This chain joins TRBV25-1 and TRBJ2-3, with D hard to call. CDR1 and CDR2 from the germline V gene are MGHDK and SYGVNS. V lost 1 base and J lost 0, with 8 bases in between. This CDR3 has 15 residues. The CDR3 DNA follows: TGTGCCAGCAGTGAATTCATGTCCAGCACAGATACGCAGTATTTT. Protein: CASSEFMSSTDTQYF.

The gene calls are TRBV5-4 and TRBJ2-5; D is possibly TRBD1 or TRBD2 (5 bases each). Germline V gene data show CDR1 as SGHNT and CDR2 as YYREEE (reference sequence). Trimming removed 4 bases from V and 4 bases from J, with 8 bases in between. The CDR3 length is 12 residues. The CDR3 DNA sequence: TGTGCCAGCAGCGCCGGGACAGAGACCCAGTACTTC. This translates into CASSAGTETQYF.

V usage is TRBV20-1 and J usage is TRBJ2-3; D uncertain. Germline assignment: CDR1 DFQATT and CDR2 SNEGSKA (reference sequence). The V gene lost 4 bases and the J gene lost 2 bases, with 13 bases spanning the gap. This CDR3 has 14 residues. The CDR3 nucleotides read TGCAGTGCTAAACGCCCCATCCCCACAGATACGCAGTATTTT. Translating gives CSAKRPIPTDTQYF.

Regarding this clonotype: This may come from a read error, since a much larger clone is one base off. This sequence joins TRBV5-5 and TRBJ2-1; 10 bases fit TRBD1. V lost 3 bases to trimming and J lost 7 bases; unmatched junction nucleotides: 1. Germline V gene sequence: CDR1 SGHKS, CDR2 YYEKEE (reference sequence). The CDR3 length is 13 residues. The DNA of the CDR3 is TGTGCCAGCAGCTGGACAGGGGGGAATGAGCAGTTCTTC. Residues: CASSWTGGNEQFF.

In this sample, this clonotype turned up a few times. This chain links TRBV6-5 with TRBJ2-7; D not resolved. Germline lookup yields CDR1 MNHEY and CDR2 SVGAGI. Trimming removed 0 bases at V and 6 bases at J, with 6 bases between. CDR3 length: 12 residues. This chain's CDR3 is CASSYSAGEQYF. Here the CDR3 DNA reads TGTGCCAGCAGTTACTCGGCAGGCGAGCAGTACTTC.

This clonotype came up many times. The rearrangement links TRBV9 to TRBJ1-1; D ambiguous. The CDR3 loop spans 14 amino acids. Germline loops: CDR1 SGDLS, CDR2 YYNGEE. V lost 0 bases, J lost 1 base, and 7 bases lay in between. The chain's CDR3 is CASSVEATNTEAFF. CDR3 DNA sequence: TGTGCCAGCAGCGTAGAGGCAACGAACACTGAAGCTTTCTTT.

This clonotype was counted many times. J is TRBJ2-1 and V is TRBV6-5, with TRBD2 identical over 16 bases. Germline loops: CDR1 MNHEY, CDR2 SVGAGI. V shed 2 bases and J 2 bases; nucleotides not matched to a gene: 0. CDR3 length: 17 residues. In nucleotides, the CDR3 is TGTGCCAGCAGTTACGGGACTAGCGGGAGGGCCTACAATGAGCAGTTCTTC. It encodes CASSYGTSGRAYNEQFF.